These T cell receptor beta chains were read from a single sample in a study of cytomegalovirus exposure and HLA in healthy donors. Some clones are missing from TCRdb's copy, which holds only in-frame ones; the method was immunoSEQ multiplex PCR. The sample consists of fewer than 350,000 clones, around 90% of them appearing once. The sequencing sample was made of PBMCs. These receptors all come from a woman under 30 in good health and CMV-seronegative. Both conserved end residues are part of each CDR3. D genes are given only for firm matches. Clone size appears in some rows only: once, few, many, or a class for an expanded clone.

d_call,v_call,clone_size,j_call,cdr3_nt,cdr3_aa
NA,TRBV11-3,NA,TRBJ2-7,TGTGCCAGCAGCTTCGGAGGTTCAGGCTACGAGCAGTACTTC,CASSFGGSGYEQYF
NA,TRBV29-1,NA,TRBJ1-1,TGCAGCGTTGAAGGCAGGAGGGTACGGAACACTGAAGCTTTCTTT,CSVEGRRVRNTEAFF
TRBD1,TRBV5-6,NA,TRBJ1-6,TGTGCCAGCAGCTTGGACAGGGGAGTGGTATCCTATAATTCCCCCCTCCACTTT,CASSLDRGVVSYNSPLHF
NA,TRBV5-6,NA,TRBJ2-3,TGTGCCAGCAGCTTGGGGCTAGCCGTGGATACGCAGTATTTT,CASSLGLAVDTQYF
NA,TRBV5-6,NA,TRBJ2-2,TGTGCCAGCAGCCGGGGAACCGGGGAGCTGTTTTTT,CASSRGTGELFF
NA,TRBV7-9,NA,TRBJ1-2,TGTGCCAGCAGCTCCTACAGCTATGGCTACACCTTC,CASSSYSYGYTF
TRBD1,TRBV7-9,NA,TRBJ2-5,TGTGCCAGCAGCTCCGGACAGGGGTGGGAGACCCAGTACTTC,CASSSGQGWETQYF
NA,TRBV15,NA,TRBJ1-6,TGTGCCACCAGCACCAAACGGACAGCTGCGGCGGATTCACCCCTCCACTTT,CATSTKRTAAADSPLHF
TRBD1,TRBV5-1,NA,TRBJ2-1,TGCGCCAGCAGCTGGCGGAGACAGGGAGATTATAGCTACAATGAGCAGTTCTTC,CASSWRRQGDYSYNEQFF
NA,TRBV11-2,few,TRBJ1-1,TGTGCCAGCAGCCCAGGACAGATAGAAGCTTTCTTT,CASSPGQIEAFF
TRBD1,TRBV6-5,few,TRBJ1-4,TGTGCCAGCAGCCGACAGGGCTTTGGTGAAAAACTGTTTTTT,CASSRQGFGEKLFF
NA,TRBV30,NA,TRBJ2-7,TGTGCCTGGGGGCGGGACTCCTACGAGCAGTACTTC,CAWGRDSYEQYF
NA,TRBV9,NA,TRBJ2-6,TGTGCCACTAGAGCCTCTGGGGCCAACGTCCTGACTTTC,CATRASGANVLTF
TRBD1,TRBV29-1,NA,TRBJ1-1,TGCAGCGTTACAAAGGACAGGGGGGATACTGAAGCTTTCTTT,CSVTKDRGDTEAFF
NA,TRBV5-1,once,TRBJ1-1,TGCGCCAGCAGCTGGAGATCGCAGGGTGGGGAAAGTGAAGCTTTCTTT,CASSWRSQGGESEAFF
NA,TRBV25-1,NA,TRBJ2-7,TGTGCCAGCAGTCCCGACACAACCTCACCCTACGAGCAGTACTTC,CASSPDTTSPYEQYF
NA,TRBV2,few,TRBJ1-4,TGTGCCAGCAGCCCCCGCGGTTCAACTAATGAAAAACTGTTTTTT,CASSPRGSTNEKLFF
TRBD1,TRBV7-9,once,TRBJ1-2,TGTGCCAGACAGAAACTACAGGGGGTCAACTATGGCTACACCTTC,CARQKLQGVNYGYTF
TRBD1,TRBV9,NA,TRBJ1-5,TGTGCCAGCAGCCAGGGGGCCTCGCAGGATCAGCCCCAGCATTTT,CASSQGASQDQPQHF
NA,TRBV28,NA,TRBJ1-2,TGTGCCAGCAGGGAGGCCTATGGCTACACCTTC,CASREAYGYTF
TRBD2,TRBV29-1,once,TRBJ2-5,TGCAGCGTTGGGGCCGTGGCGGGGGGCCTCTTAAAAGAGACCCAGTACTTC,CSVGAVAGGLLKETQYF
NA,TRBV30,NA,TRBJ2-7,TGTGCCTGGAGTGGATTGGCCCCGTACGAGCAGTACTTC,CAWSGLAPYEQYF
TRBD2,TRBV6-5,NA,TRBJ2-1,TGTGCCAGCAGTCCCTCTAGCGGGGGGGCGGCTGAGCAGTTCTTC,CASSPSSGGAAEQFF
TRBD1,TRBV5-5,NA,TRBJ2-7,TGTGCCAGCAGCTTCTCCCGACAGGGAACCTACGAGCAGTACTTC,CASSFSRQGTYEQYF
NA,TRBV7-3,NA,TRBJ1-2,TGTGCCTCCAAGCGGCGGGGCTATGGCTACACCTTC,CASKRRGYGYTF
TRBD2,TRBV5-4,NA,TRBJ2-2,TGTGCCAGCAGCTCAAACGGACTAGCGGTTAACACCGGGGAGCTGTTTTTT,CASSSNGLAVNTGELFF
TRBD1,TRBV6-5,NA,TRBJ1-4,TGTGCCAGCAGTCCCCGGGACAGGAGTGAAAAACTGTTTTTT,CASSPRDRSEKLFF